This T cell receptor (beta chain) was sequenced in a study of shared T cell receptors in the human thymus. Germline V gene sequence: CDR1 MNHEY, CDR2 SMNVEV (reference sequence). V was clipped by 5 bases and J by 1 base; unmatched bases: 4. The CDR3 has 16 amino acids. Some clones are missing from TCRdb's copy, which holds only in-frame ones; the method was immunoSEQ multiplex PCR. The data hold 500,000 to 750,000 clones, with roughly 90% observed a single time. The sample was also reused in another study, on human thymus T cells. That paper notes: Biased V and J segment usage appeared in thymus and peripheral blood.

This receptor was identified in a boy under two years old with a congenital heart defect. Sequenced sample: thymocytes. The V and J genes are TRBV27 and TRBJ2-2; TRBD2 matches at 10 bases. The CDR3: CASSHSSGGNTGELFF. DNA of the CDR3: TGTGCCAGCAGTCACTCTAGCGGGGGGAACACCGGGGAGCTGTTTTTT.